A single sample gave rise to the 14 T cell receptor beta chains below, sequenced in a study of T cell changes during pregnancy in multiple sclerosis (dated by TCRdb to between 2018 and 2020). Library generation was performed with the immunoSEQ multiplex PCR assay. Drawn from immuneACCESS, this table holds only the in-frame rearrangements with V and J called that TCRdb kept. Clones are partly lost; checked studies trace under half to an unresolved V gene and leave the rest unexplained. The sample yields about 44,000 clones; 94% were counted once. The ten largest clones represent under 0.55% of the sample. Source: CD4+ T cells from peripheral blood mononuclear cells, taken in the first trimester of pregnancy. The receptors stem from a female donor with multiple sclerosis, enrolled in a pregnancy study.

The J gene is TRBJ2-7, the V gene TRBV30, with TRBD1 matching 8 bases. V was clipped by 6 bases and J by 6 bases; unmatched bases: 7. The CDR3 contains 12 residues. CDR1 and CDR2 from the germline V gene are GTSNPN and SVGIG (reference sequence). DNA for the CDR3: TGTGCCTGCTCAGGGGGCATCGGCGAGCAGTACTTC. Translation gives CACSGGIGEQYF.

The V and J genes are TRBV11-3 and TRBJ2-2; 10 nucleotides line up with TRBD2. CDR1 and CDR2 (germline): SGHNT, YENEEA. The V gene end was trimmed by 0 bases and the J gene end by 4 bases; junction bases not matched to a gene: 2. The CDR3 covers 16 residues. DNA for the CDR3: TGTGCCAGCAGCTTAGATCTAGCGGGGGTCACCGGGGAGCTGTTTTTT. Amino acids: CASSLDLAGVTGELFF.

The gene calls are TRBV5-4 and TRBJ1-1; D uncertain. Germline CDR1 reads SGHNT; CDR2 reads YYREEE (reference sequence). This CDR3 has 14 amino acids. V lost 2 bases and J lost 0, with 8 bases in between. In DNA form, the CDR3 reads TGTGCCAGCAGCTTACTCGTAATGAACACTGAAGCTTTCTTT. Protein product: CASSLLVMNTEAFF.

This sequence joins TRBV11-3 and TRBJ2-3; weak D call: TRBD2 (7 bases). Trimming stripped 5 bases from V and 5 bases from J, with 14 bases between. In germline, CDR1 is SGHNT, CDR2 YENEEA. CDR3 size: 14 residues. CDR3 DNA sequence: TGTGCCAGCAGCAAAGGGGGGGCAGAAGATACGCAGTATTTT. It specifies CASSKGGAEDTQYF.

This CDR3 is CASSPQWTGSEVSAKNIQYF. CDR3 sequence (DNA): TGTGCCAGCAGCCCCCAATGGACAGGTTCGGAGGTGTCCGCCAAAAACATTCAGTACTTC. This chain connects TRBV21-1 to TRBJ2-4; the table names TRBD1, a call not compared with the DNA. TRBV21-1 is given as a pseudogene. This CDR3 has 20 residues.

The J gene is TRBJ2-1, the V gene TRBV6-1, with 11 nucleotides matching TRBD2. J gave up 5 bases and V 1 base, and 1 base lay outside the gene matches. The CDR3 is 15 residues long. Germline V gene data show CDR1 as MNHNS and CDR2 as SASEGT. CDR3 protein: CASSEVAGGHNEQFF. The CDR3 coding sequence is TGTGCCAGCAGTGAAGTAGCGGGGGGGCACAATGAGCAGTTCTTC.

This clone showed up just once. The chain employs TRBV5-6 and TRBJ1-3; D not certain. V was cut by 3 bases and J by 4 bases, with 14 bases left in between. The CDR3 extends over 15 amino acids. Looked up from germline, CDR1 is SGHDT and CDR2 is YYEEEE. In DNA form, the CDR3 reads TGTGCCAGCAGCTCCCCCGGGGAGGACGGAAACACCATATATTTT. It codes for CASSSPGEDGNTIYF.

The chain is built from TRBV2 and TRBJ2-3; D is perhaps TRBD2 (7 bases). Germline lookup yields CDR1 SNHLY and CDR2 FYNNEI. The V and J ends lost 6 bases and 4 bases respectively, with 20 bases between them. The CDR3 has 16 residues. The CDR3, as DNA: TGTGCCAGCAGGGCACGGGGGGCCGGAGAGTCAGATACGCAGTATTTT. Its translation: CASRARGAGESDTQYF.

V gene TRBV5-1 combines with J gene TRBJ2-7; 8 nucleotides match TRBD1. There are 13 residues in the CDR3. Germline values: CDR1 SGHRS, CDR2 YFSETQ. Trimming removed 4 bases from V and 6 bases from J; junction bases left unmatched: 6. The CDR3 loop reads CASSKDRDREQYF. The CDR3, as DNA: TGCGCCAGCAGCAAGGACAGGGATCGCGAGCAGTACTTC.

The CDR3 DNA is TGTGCCAGCAGCTTAGTGGACAGCATGAACACTGAAGCTTTCTTT. Its protein is CASSLVDSMNTEAFF. This chain joins TRBV13 and TRBJ1-1; tentative D call: TRBD1 (6 bases). From germline, CDR1 is PRHDT and CDR2 FYEKMQ (reference sequence). The V and J ends lost 1 base and 0 bases respectively, with 9 bases between them. The length of the CDR3 is 15 residues.

The rearrangement joins TRBV7-2 to TRBJ2-3; 10 nucleotides align to TRBD2. Trimming at V came to 3 bases and at J to 6 bases, leaving 6 bases not matched to a gene. This CDR3 spans 15 amino acids. Per germline, CDR1 SGHTA and CDR2 FQGNSA. CDR3 coding DNA: TGTGCCAGCAGCTTTCAGCGGGGGGGCAGCGATACGCAGTATTTT. Amino acid sequence: CASSFQRGGSDTQYF.

The chain recombines TRBV5-4 with TRBJ2-1; 9 nucleotides line up with TRBD2. The CDR3 length is 14 residues. J was trimmed by 12 bases and V by 1 base; bases with no gene match: 8. Germline CDR1 is SGHNT and CDR2 is YYREEE (reference sequence). The CDR3 nucleotides read TGTGCCAGCAGCTTGTTGGGTAGCGGGGGTGCGCAGTTCTTC. Its translation is CASSLLGSGGAQFF. Combining the CDR3 with reference TRBV5-4 and TRBJ2-1 gives the whole variable domain ETGVTQSPTHLIKTRGQQVTLRCSSQSGHNTVSWYQQALGQGPQFIFQYYREEENGRGNFPPRFSGLQFPNYSSELNVNALELDDSALYLCASSLLGSGGAQFFGPGTRLTVL.

The chain uses TRBV6-5 and TRBJ1-4, with TRBD1 matching over 7 bases. The V segment lost 5 bases and the J segment 8 bases; nucleotides outside the gene matches: 11. The CDR3 totals 15 residues. Germline CDR1 is MNHEY and CDR2 is SVGAGI. The CDR3 nucleotides read TGTGCCAGCAGTCCCTGGACAGGTGGACGCGAAAAACTGTTTTTT. Translated, it gives CASSPWTGGREKLFF.

This clone is a singleton in its sample. The chain couples TRBV18 to TRBJ1-6; a possible D gene is TRBD1 (6 bases). The length of the CDR3 is 18 residues. V dropped 5 bases and J dropped 0 bases, with 17 bases sitting between them. CDR1 is KGHSH, CDR2 LQKENI, per germline. The CDR3: CASSSGAAGSSYNSPLHF. As DNA, the CDR3 is TGTGCCAGCTCATCAGGGGCGGCAGGGAGCTCCTATAATTCACCCCTCCACTTT. Together with reference TRBV18 and TRBJ1-6, the CDR3 gives the full variable domain: NAGVMQNPRHLVRRRGQEARLRCSPMKGHSHVYWYRQLPEEGLKFMVYLQKENIIDESGMPKERFSAEFPKEGPSILRIQQVVRGDSAAYFCASSSGAAGSSYNSPLHFGNGTRLTVT.